The next 4 T cell receptor beta chains were all read from a single sample in a study of T cell repertoires in cytomegalovirus infection. Their antigen targets remain unknown. TCRdb fed the reads into MiXCR, producing one record per CDR3 protein. The sample records around 770,000 distinct CDR3 sequences, roughly 28% being singletons. Material: cultured CD8+ T cells from PBMCs, obtained from culture after CMV antigen stimulation. These TCRs come from a human donor in good health (CMV status not recorded). Some clones in this sample may be carry-over from other donors' samples.

The table lists this clonotype with a few counts. The CDR3 sequence is CASSDPGQVYTGELFF. CDR3 bases: TGTGCCAGCAGTGACCCGGGACAGGTGTACACCGGGGAGCTGTTTTTT. The chain has TRBV6-1 and TRBJ2-2, with 8 bases matching TRBD1. The trim removed 3 bases at V and 3 bases at J, leaving 6 bases unmatched. The CDR3 totals 16 residues. Germline V lookup: CDR1 MNHNS, CDR2 SASEGT.

This clonotype was recorded a few times. The J gene is TRBJ2-1, the V gene TRBV19; D might be TRBD1 or TRBD2, each matching 5 bases. V was trimmed by 1 base and J by 1 base, leaving 23 bases between them. CDR1 LNHDA and CDR2 SQIVND come from the germline V gene (reference sequence). The CDR3 totals 20 residues. In nucleotides, the CDR3 is TGTGCCAGTAGTATAGTAAGACAGAAGGGAGTCTTTAGTTCCTACAATGAGCAGTTCTTC. Its protein is CASSIVRQKGVFSSYNEQFF.

The CDR3 loop is CASSLSDKRGQPQHF. The CDR3 nucleotides read TGTGCCAGCAGTTTAAGTGACAAACGCGGGCAGCCCCAGCATTTT. V is TRBV28 and J is TRBJ1-5, with unresolved D. The CDR3 sequence is 15 residues long. Trimming shortened V by 2 bases and J by 7 bases, and 15 bases separated the two germline ends. The germline CDR1 and CDR2 sequences are MDHEN and SYDVKM.

V usage is TRBV6-8 and J usage is TRBJ1-1, with 8 bases fitting TRBD1. The CDR3 is 15 residues long. V lost 4 bases to trimming and J lost 7 bases; unmatched junction nucleotides: 11. CDR1 MNHGY and CDR2 SAAAGT come from the germline V gene. Here the CDR3 DNA reads TGTGCCAGCAGTTCCCCTACAGGGGGAAAGCTTGAAGCTTTCTTT. Protein product: CASSSPTGGKLEAFF.